This T cell receptor (beta chain) was recovered during a study of T cell responses to AZD1222 COVID-19 vaccine. Study results and caveats: Researchers report vaccine-associated CD4 TCRs spanning spike, with dominance at 160-218 and 743-854.

The analysis combined second doses at about 4 or about 12 weeks. Some clones are missing from TCRdb's copy, which holds only in-frame ones; the method was immunoSEQ multiplex PCR. The sample has approximately 140,000 clones; roughly 88% are singletons. In regard to this clone: The antigen is not known.

V dropped 3 bases and J dropped 7 bases, with 6 bases sitting between them. In germline, CDR1 is SEHNR, CDR2 FQNEAQ (reference sequence). The CDR3 length is 12 residues. V usage is TRBV7-9 and J usage is TRBJ1-4, with no clear D. The receptor was derived from an adult who received the AZD1222 COVID-19 vaccine. The sequenced sample was peripheral blood, obtained 28 days after the second AZD1222 dose. The chain's CDR3 is CASSFGFEKLFF. The CDR3 bases are TGTGCCAGCAGCTTTGGGTTTGAAAAACTGTTTTTT. Full variable domain (outside the CDR3, taken from reference TRBV7-9 and TRBJ1-4): DTGVSQNPRHKITKRGQNVTFRCDPISEHNRLYWYRQTLGQGPEFLTYFQNEAQLEKSRLLSDRFSAERPKGSFSTLEIQRTEQGDSAMYLCASSFGFEKLFFGSGTQLSVL.